The 6 T cell receptor beta chains reported below all come from one sample, sequenced in a study of cytomegalovirus exposure and HLA in healthy donors (dated by TCRdb to the late 2010s). Library preparation used the immunoSEQ multiplex PCR assay. TCRdb carries this immuneACCESS record with in-frame sequences only. Its versions omit some clonotypes, under half of them owing to an unresolved V gene in the studies checked, with the rest unexplained. The sample records around 120,000 clones, about nine tenths of which are singletons. The ten largest clones represent around 4.5% of the sample. Material for sequencing was PBMCs. These receptors all stem from a man younger than 35 in good health and CMV-seropositive.

This clone has only one observation. The CDR3 nucleotides are TGTGCCAGCAGTGTTCCGGGACAGGCTATTAACTATGGCTACACCTTC. Protein product: CASSVPGQAINYGYTF. The V call is TRBV6-1, the J call TRBJ1-2; 8 bases map to TRBD1. V lost 4 bases and J lost 1; bases outside the gene matches: 8. CDR1 and CDR2 from the germline V gene are MNHNS and SASEGT. This CDR3 contains 16 residues.

J is TRBJ2-6 and V is TRBV7-2; possibly TRBD2 for D (6 bases). The CDR3 is made up of 17 amino acids. Trimming removed 5 bases at V and 2 bases at J, with 16 bases between. CDR1 and CDR2 from the germline V gene are SGHTA and FQGNSA. The CDR3 loop reads CASSTPGRWAGANVLTF. The CDR3 nucleotides read TGTGCCAGCAGCACCCCAGGGAGGTGGGCTGGGGCCAACGTCCTGACTTTC.

This sequence joins TRBV7-9 and TRBJ2-1; perhaps TRBD1 as D (5 bases). This CDR3 has 15 amino acids. The V gene lost 4 bases and the J gene lost 4 bases, with 14 bases spanning the gap. The germline V gene encodes CDR1 SEHNR and CDR2 FQNEAQ (reference sequence). The CDR3 sequence is CASSSAGPGYNEQFF. In DNA, the CDR3 is TGTGCCAGCAGCTCCGCCGGACCAGGGTACAATGAGCAGTTCTTC.

The V gene is TRBV27, the J gene TRBJ2-6, with 10 bases that match TRBD1. The CDR3 is 18 amino acids. Looked up from germline, CDR1 is MNHEY and CDR2 is SMNVEV (reference sequence). V was clipped by 4 bases and J by 2 bases; unmatched bases: 8. The CDR3 sequence: CASSSADRGKAGANVLTF. The CDR3 DNA is TGTGCCAGCAGTTCCGCGGACAGGGGGAAGGCTGGGGCCAACGTCCTGACTTTC. Full variable domain (remainder filled in from reference TRBV27 and TRBJ2-6): EAQVTQNPRYLITVTGKKLTVTCSQNMNHEYMSWYRQDPGLGLRQIYYSMNVEVTDKGDVPEGYKVSRKEKRNFPLILESPSPNQTSLYFCASSSADRGKAGANVLTFGAGSRLTVL.

V usage is TRBV27 and J usage is TRBJ1-3, with D perhaps matching TRBD1 (5 bases). Germline CDR1 reads MNHEY; CDR2 reads SMNVEV (reference sequence). V dropped 11 bases and J dropped 4 bases, with 15 bases sitting between them. The CDR3 covers 13 residues. CDR3 sequence reads: CASRGRVGNTIYF. CDR3 nucleotides: TGTGCCTCTAGAGGCAGGGTGGGAAACACCATATATTTT.

The gene calls are TRBV6-5 and TRBJ1-1, with D unclear. The CDR3 is 14 residues long. The germline V gene encodes CDR1 MNHEY and CDR2 SVGAGI. The V and J ends lost 0 bases and 0 bases respectively, with 5 bases between them. As DNA, the CDR3 is TGTGCCAGCAGTTACTCGGCCGTGAACACTGAAGCTTTCTTT. It yields the protein CASSYSAVNTEAFF.